This T cell receptor (beta chain) originates from a study of cytomegalovirus exposure and HLA in healthy donors (TCRdb year 2017). Background for the entire study: In an earlier analysis of 450 to 750 of the donors, 250 to 300 Gb of sequence data and 117 million unique TCR beta sequences from roughly 180 million T cells were reported. An early release covering some 640 HLA-typed donors comprised about 300 gigabases of sequencing data and some 79 million unique TCR sequences. Of the 398 genotyped donors, over 65% fell in the genetic ancestry cluster associated with self-reported Caucasian donors. The study aimed to test whether cataloging public T cell receptors could reveal signatures of past pathogen exposure. The study used immunosequencing to profile the T cell repertoires of 666 subjects and linked those repertoires to cytomegalovirus serostatus. Along with the roughly 700-subject first cohort, a separate validation cohort of some 130 different subjects was used. To predict cytomegalovirus infection status, the study combined high-throughput TCR immunosequencing, statistical association of individual TCRs with disease status, and machine learning. A later analysis re-analyzed previously published TCR beta repertoires from roughly 630 donors and added high-resolution HLA genotyping to study TCR occurrence patterns. Rather than drawing on any new phenotypic data, the later analysis identified candidate immune exposures from TCR beta sequences and the way those sequences occurred across donors. An earlier analysis of roughly 600 of the donors used high-throughput TCR beta sequencing to judge whether each TCR beta V gene segment behaved as functional or pseudogenic. Donor age, sex, ethnicity and CMV serostatus were collected together with the repertoire data. A later genetic analysis used genome-wide SNP genotypes for about 60% of the roughly 670 donors, treating that subset as a discovery cohort. All discovery cohort repertoires had been generated on a single sequencing platform. HLA typing included class I and class II loci at four-digit resolution. Typing coverage differed by locus: A, B, C, DRB1 and DQB1 were typed in roughly 620-640 donors, DQA1 in about 510, DPA1 in some 570, and DPB1 in just under 490. Five DR-DQ haplotypes were treated as single units for association and clustering because of strong linkage in the cohort. Among a few hundred genotyped donors of the cohort, an average of roughly 240,000 unique TCR beta nucleotide sequences were sequenced per donor, roughly a sixth of them non-productive.

In total, 500 to 700 healthy bone marrow donors made up the cohort. At the time of sampling, all cohort members were nominally healthy, though unrecorded immune exposures were likely present. The donor was CMV seronegative and belonged to the group of approximately 320 seronegative cohort members. A peripheral blood sample was provided by each donor, and peripheral blood mononuclear cells were used for TCR beta sequencing. Genomic DNA extraction from the blood cell samples was performed with the Qiagen DNeasy Blood Extraction Kit. General study outcomes and caveats: Most CMV-associated TCR beta chains appeared to be HLA-restricted in a later analysis, and the HLA associations seemed to be driven largely by CMV exposure. A later analysis found that HLA-associated TCR beta chains were more clonally expanded and had lower generation probabilities than equally common non-associated chains. In vitro tests confirmed that a few of the cytomegalovirus-associated TCR beta chains recognize cytomegalovirus antigens. For the cohort, immune exposure information was limited to CMV serostatus. A group of highly shared sequence variants was considered likely to be a technical artifact of the sequencing pipeline. Because the 87-base-pair reads could not distinguish some IMGT-functional V segments, including TRBV6-2 and TRBV6-3, those segments were excluded. An earlier analysis of approximately 540 of the donors showed that most TCR beta V segments appeared in productive rearrangements either about 87% or about 30% of the time, which broadly matched IMGT annotations. HLA typing was unavailable for some donors at each locus, so association tests used only the typed subset. According to a later genetic analysis, donors in an Asian-associated ancestry cluster had fewer N-insertions in productive TCRs than the roughly 670-donor mean. A later genetic analysis associated a missense DCLRE1C variant with V-gene and J-gene trimming of TCR beta chains, and an independent cohort replicated the association. Roughly uniform sequencing depth across donors was assumed in presence/absence analyses, although this assumption may not hold. Most TCR sequences were seen in very few donors, while some public TCRs were found in many individuals. When HLA alleles, especially DR and DQ, strongly co-occurred, attributing TCR associations to individual alleles was difficult. Linkage disequilibrium might explain the correlated functional status among segregating V segments, but an unknown experimental factor could not be ruled out. The classifier was reported to diagnose cytomegalovirus status with high specificity and sensitivity in both the original cohort and the validation cohort. The study gave a list of 150 to 200 TCR beta chains associated with cytomegalovirus. Approximately 16 rarely observed V segments, including chromosome 9 orphons, were excluded from the earlier analysis of several hundred of the donors because counts were too low. It was suggested by the authors that the approach could potentially be generalized to other disease states and immunological phenotypes. Only TCR beta chains were sequenced in this cohort, and the absence of alpha or paired-chain data limited detectable features. At a false discovery rate of 0.05, a later analysis linked about 16,000 TCR beta sequences to specific HLA alleles. A later analysis reported that several top co-occurrence clusters appeared linked to parvovirus B19, influenza, CMV and Epstein-Barr virus. According to a later analysis, TCR association rates differed among HLA loci, with DRB1 alleles showing the most associated TCRs and HLA-C alleles showing the fewest. A further reported finding was that TCR beta sequences accurately predicted the HLA-A and HLA-B alleles for most subjects in the first cohort.

As for this clone: Its specific antigen is unknown. Base-call qualities are not available, and no considerably larger clone is one nucleotide away.

The library was generated by the immunoSEQ multiplex PCR assay. A mixture of 60 forward primers for TCR Vbeta segments and 13 reverse primers for TCR Jbeta segments was used in the multiplex PCR. The CDR3 region of rearranged TCR beta genes was amplified from genomic DNA with a multiplex PCR assay. Amplified TCR beta libraries were sequenced as 87-base-pair reads on the Illumina HiSeq System. The original pipeline was this. A later analysis counted approximately 84 million unique TCR beta chains across the 666 repertoires, and about 10 million of these chains were shared by at least two donors. A nearest-neighbor algorithm error-corrected the raw reads and collapsed the reads into unique sequences, merging closely related sequences to remove PCR and sequencing errors. To assign V, D and J gene segments, CDR3 sequences were aligned to IMGT reference sequences. For a sequence to be retained, a match of at least six nucleotides to both a V gene segment and a J gene segment was required. A rearrangement was called productive if the CDR3 had no stop codons and remained in frame with V and J, and every other rearrangement was called non-productive. CDR3 was defined by IMGT convention, running from the second conserved V-encoded cysteine to the conserved J-encoded phenylalanine. The earlier analysis of some 580 of the donors excluded any sequence lacking an unambiguous match to a single V gene segment. In an earlier analysis of approximately 550 of the donors, V segments were called functional above 56.7% productive rearrangements and were called segregating when the between-donor standard deviation exceeded 5%. To diagnose cytomegalovirus status from the catalog of TCR beta chain sequences, a statistical classification framework was built. In a later analysis, V and J genes were assigned by comparing TCR nucleotide sequences against IMGT/GENE-DB human TR gene sequences. A later analysis assigned CDR3 sequences and most-parsimonious VDJ recombination scenarios with the TCRdist pipeline. A later analysis defined each TCR beta chain by its CDR3 amino acid sequence plus V-gene family, and excluded reads lacking a unique V-gene family. To address suspected cross-contamination and a sequencing artifact, a later analysis removed roughly 580 highly shared, low-generation-probability nucleotide sequences. In a later analysis, a clonal expansion index for each public chain was calculated from normalized within-repertoire ranks of inferred template counts. Generation probabilities in a later analysis came from a VDJ recombination model fitted to out-of-frame rearrangements, and those results were checked against IGoR. Hypergeometric tests were used in a later analysis to score TCR-TCR, TCR-HLA and TCR-CMV co-occurrence, with a repertoire-size bias correction applied to the TCR pairs. In a later analysis, false discovery rates were estimated by permuting HLA or CMV assignments 20 times. In a later analysis, co-occurring TCRs were grouped using DBSCAN, and TCRdist sequence similarity was added for clustering within HLA-allele-positive subsets. Repertoires with fewer than 30,000 or more than 120,000 public chains were left out of co-occurrence clustering, as were four to six repertoires with anomalous nucleotide sharing. TCRdb obtained this table from immuneACCESS and retained in-frame rearrangements with V and J assigned. These tables miss some clones; where compared with another copy, unresolved V genes account for less than half of the shortfall, and the remainder is unexplained. V and J calls plus clone size are reproduced from that table; the DNA served to infer D and trimming. This sample is represented by approximately 280,000 clones; roughly 90% of them were singletons. The ten largest clones represent less than 2.5% of the sample.

Including the terminal cysteine and phenylalanine, the CDR3 comprises 14 residues. This entry keeps only the CDR3 DNA: 42 bases, framed from base 1. Trimmed from V: 6 bases; trimmed from J: 8 bases; junction bases lacking a gene match: 7. CDR1 and CDR2 were assigned from the germline V gene as ENHRY and SYGVKD. The receptor's source is a woman between 18 and 29 years old in good health and CMV-seronegative. Sequenced sample: PBMCs. Recombination connected TRBV10-3 to TRBJ1-2; 12 central bases correspond to TRBD1. The base sequence is TGTGCCATCAGCCCGGGACAGGGGGCCTGGGGCTACACCTTC. This is translated as CAISPGQGAWGYTF.